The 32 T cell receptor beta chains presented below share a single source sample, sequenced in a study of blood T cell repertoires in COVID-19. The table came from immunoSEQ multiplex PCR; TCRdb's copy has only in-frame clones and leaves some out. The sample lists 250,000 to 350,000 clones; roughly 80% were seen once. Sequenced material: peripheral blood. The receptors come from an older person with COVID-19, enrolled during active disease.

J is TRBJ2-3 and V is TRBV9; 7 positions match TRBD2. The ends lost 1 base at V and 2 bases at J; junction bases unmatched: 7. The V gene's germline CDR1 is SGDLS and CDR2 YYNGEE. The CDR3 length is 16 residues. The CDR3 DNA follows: TGTGCCAGCAGCGTATCGGGACTAACCTTCACAGATACGCAGTATTTT. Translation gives CASSVSGLTFTDTQYF.

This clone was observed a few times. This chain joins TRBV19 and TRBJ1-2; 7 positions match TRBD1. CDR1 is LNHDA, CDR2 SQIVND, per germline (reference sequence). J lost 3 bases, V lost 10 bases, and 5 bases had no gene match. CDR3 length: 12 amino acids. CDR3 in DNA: TGTGCCACGAGAGGGACAGACTATGGCTACACCTTC. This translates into CATRGTDYGYTF.

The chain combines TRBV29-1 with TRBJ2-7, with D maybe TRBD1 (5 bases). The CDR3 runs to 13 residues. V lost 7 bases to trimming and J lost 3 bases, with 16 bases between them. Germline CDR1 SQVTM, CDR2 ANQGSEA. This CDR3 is CSARGDRHYEQYF. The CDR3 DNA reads TGCAGCGCTAGGGGCGACAGACACTACGAGCAGTACTTC.

The CDR3 DNA reads as TGTGCCAGCAGACGGGGGGACAGGGAAGGTCAGCCCCAGCATTTT. Its translation is CASRRGDREGQPQHF. The chain couples TRBV28 to TRBJ1-5, with TRBD1 matching over 9 bases. V lost 6 bases, J lost 6 bases, and 9 bases stayed unmatched. The V gene's germline CDR1 is MDHEN and CDR2 SYDVKM. This CDR3 region has 15 residues.

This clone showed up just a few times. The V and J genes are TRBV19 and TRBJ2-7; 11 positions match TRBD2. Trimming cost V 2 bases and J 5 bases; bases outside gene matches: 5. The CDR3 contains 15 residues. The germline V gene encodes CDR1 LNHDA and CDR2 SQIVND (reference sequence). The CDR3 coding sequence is TGTGCCAGTAGTATAACCGGGACTAGCGGCCACGAGCAGTACTTC. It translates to CASSITGTSGHEQYF.

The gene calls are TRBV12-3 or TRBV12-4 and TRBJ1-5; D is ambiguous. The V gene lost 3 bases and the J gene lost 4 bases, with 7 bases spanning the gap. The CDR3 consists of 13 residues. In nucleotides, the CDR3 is TGTGCCAGCAGTTTTCGGGGAAATCAGCCCCAGCATTTT. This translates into CASSFRGNQPQHF.

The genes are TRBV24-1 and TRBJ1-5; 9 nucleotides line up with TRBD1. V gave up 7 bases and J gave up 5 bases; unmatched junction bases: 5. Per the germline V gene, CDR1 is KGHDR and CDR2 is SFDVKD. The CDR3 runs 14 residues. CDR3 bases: TGTGCCACCAGCCGGACAGGGGTTCATCAGCCCCAGCATTTT. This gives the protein CATSRTGVHQPQHF.

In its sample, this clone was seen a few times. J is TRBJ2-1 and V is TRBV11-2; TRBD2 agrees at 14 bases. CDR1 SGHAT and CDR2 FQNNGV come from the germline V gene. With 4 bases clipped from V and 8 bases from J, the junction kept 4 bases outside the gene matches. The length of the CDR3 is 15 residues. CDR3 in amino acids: CASSSGTSGSHEQFF. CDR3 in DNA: TGTGCCAGCAGCTCGGGGACTAGCGGGAGCCATGAGCAGTTCTTC.

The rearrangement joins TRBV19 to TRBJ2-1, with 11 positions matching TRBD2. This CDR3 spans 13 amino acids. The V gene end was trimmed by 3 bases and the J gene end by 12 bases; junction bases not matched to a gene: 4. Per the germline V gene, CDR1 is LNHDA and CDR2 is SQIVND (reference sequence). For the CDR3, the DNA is TGTGCCAGTAGTATTCTTAGCGGGGGGGGGCAGTTCTTC. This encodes CASSILSGGGQFF.

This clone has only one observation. The DNA of the CDR3 is TGTGCCAGCAGTGAACGGGGCCCACAGGGATACTCTGGAAACACCATATATTTT. Translation: CASSERGPQGYSGNTIYF. V and J are TRBV2 and TRBJ1-3; weak D call: TRBD1 (6 bases). Germline loops: CDR1 SNHLY, CDR2 FYNNEI. With 2 bases removed from V and 0 bases from J, the gap between germline ends came to 17 bases. The CDR3 consists of 18 residues.

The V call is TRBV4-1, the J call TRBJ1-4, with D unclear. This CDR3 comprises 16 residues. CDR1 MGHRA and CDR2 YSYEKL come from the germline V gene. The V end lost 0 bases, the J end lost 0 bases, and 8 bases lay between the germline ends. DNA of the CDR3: TGCGCCAGCAGCCAAGATGCCACAGCAACTAATGAAAAACTGTTTTTT. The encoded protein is CASSQDATATNEKLFF.

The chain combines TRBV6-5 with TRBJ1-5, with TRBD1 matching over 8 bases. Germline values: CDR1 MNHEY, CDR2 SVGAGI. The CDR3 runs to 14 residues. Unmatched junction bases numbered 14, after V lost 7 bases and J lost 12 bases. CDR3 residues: CASNSAGQEKGQHF. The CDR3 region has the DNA TGTGCCAGCAACTCCGCGGGACAGGAGAAGGGCCAGCATTTT.

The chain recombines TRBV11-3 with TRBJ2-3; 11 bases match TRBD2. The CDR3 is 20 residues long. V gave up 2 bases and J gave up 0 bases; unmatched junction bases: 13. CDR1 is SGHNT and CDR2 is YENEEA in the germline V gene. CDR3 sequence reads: CASSLSPSVAGGTSTDTQYF. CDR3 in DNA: TGTGCCAGCAGCTTATCCCCGTCGGTAGCGGGAGGGACCAGCACAGATACGCAGTATTTT.

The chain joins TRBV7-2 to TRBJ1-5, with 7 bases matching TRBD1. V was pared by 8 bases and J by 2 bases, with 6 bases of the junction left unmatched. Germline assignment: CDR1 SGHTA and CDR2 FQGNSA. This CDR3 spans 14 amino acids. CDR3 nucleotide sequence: TGTGCCAGCGGAACAGGGGATCGCAATCAGCCCCAGCATTTT. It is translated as CASGTGDRNQPQHF. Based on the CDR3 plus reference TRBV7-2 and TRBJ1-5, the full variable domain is GAGVSQSPSNKVTEKGKDVELRCDPISGHTALYWYRQSLGQGLEFLIYFQGNSAPDKSGLPSDRFSAERTGGSVSTLTIQRTQQEDSAVYLCASGTGDRNQPQHFGDGTRLSIL.

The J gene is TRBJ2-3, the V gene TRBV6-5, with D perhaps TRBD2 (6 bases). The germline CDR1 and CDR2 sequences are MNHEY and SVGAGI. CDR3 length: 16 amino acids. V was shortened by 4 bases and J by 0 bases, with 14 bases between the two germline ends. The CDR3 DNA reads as TGTGCCAGCAGTTCAACGGGGGATGCTAGCACAGATACGCAGTATTTT. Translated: CASSSTGDASTDTQYF.

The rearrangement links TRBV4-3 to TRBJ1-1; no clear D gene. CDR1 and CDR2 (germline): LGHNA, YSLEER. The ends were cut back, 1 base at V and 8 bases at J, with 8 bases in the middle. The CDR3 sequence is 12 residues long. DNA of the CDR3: TGCGCCAGCAGCCAAGCTGGAGGGGAAGCTTTCTTT. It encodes CASSQAGGEAFF.

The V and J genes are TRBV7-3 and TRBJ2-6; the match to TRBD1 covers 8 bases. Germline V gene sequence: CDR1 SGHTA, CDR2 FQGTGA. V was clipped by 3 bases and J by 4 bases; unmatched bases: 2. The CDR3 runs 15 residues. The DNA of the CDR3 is TGTGCCAGCAGCTTGGACAGGGCCGGGGCCAACGTCCTGACTTTC. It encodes CASSLDRAGANVLTF.

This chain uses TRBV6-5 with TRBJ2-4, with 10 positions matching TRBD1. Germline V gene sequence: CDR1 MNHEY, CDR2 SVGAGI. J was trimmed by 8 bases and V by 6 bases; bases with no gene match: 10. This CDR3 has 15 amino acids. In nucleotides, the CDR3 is TGTGCCAGCAGCCGGACCGGGACAGGGGTAGACATTCAGTACTTC. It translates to CASSRTGTGVDIQYF.

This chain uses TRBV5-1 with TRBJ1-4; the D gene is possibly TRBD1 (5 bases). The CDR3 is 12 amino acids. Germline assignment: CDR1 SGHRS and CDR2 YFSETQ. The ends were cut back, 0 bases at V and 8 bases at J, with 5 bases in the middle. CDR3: CASSLGQEKLFF. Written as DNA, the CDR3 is TGCGCCAGCAGCTTGGGACAGGAAAAACTGTTTTTT.

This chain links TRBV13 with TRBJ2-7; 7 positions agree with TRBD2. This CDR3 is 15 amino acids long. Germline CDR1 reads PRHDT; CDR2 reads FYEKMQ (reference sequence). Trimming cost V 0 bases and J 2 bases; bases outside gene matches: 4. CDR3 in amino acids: CASSLGLAVAYEQYF. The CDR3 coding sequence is TGTGCCAGCAGCTTAGGGCTAGCGGTCGCCTACGAGCAGTACTTC.

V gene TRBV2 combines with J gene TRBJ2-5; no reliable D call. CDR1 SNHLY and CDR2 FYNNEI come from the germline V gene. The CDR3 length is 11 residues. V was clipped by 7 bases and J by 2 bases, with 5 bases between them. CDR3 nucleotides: TGTGCCAGCATACAACAAGAGACCCAGTACTTC. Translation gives CASIQQETQYF.

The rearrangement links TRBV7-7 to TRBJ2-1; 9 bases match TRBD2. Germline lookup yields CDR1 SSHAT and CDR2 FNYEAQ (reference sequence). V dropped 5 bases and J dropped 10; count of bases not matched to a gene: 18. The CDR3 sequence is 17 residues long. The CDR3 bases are TGTGCCAGCAGCCCCGTTTTGGGCCAGCGGGAGGCAAACGAGCAGTTCTTC. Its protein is CASSPVLGQREANEQFF.

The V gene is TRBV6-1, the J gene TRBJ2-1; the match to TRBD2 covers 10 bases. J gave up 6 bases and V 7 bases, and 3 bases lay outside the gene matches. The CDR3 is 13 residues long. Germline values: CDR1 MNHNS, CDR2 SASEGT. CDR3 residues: CASTTSGRNEQFF. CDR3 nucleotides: TGTGCCAGCACGACTAGCGGGCGCAATGAGCAGTTCTTC.

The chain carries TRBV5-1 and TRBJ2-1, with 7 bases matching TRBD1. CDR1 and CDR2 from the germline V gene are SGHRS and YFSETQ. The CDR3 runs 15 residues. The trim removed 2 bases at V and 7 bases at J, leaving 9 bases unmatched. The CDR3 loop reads CASSFFRDSINEQFF. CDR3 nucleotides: TGCGCCAGCAGCTTTTTTCGGGACAGTATTAATGAGCAGTTCTTC.

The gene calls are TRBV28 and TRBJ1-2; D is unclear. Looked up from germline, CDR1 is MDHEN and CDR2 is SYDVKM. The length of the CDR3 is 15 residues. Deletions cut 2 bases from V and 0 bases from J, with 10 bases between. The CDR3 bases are TGTGCCAGCAGTTTACCAATAACACCTAACTATGGCTACACCTTC. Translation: CASSLPITPNYGYTF.

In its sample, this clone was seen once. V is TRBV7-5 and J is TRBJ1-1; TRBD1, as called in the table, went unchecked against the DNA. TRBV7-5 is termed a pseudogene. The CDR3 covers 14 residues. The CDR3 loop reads CARSPGHFFAEAFF. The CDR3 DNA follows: TGTGCCAGAAGCCCCGGACACTTTTTCGCTGAAGCTTTCTTT.

CDR3 amino acids: CASRDRGNHEQYF. DNA of the CDR3: TGTGCCAGCCGGGACAGGGGGAACCACGAGCAGTACTTC. V and J are TRBV2 and TRBJ2-7, with 11 bases fitting TRBD1. This CDR3 has 13 residues. CDR1 SNHLY and CDR2 FYNNEI come from the germline V gene. With V trimmed by 8 bases and J by 5 bases, 5 bases remained unmatched.

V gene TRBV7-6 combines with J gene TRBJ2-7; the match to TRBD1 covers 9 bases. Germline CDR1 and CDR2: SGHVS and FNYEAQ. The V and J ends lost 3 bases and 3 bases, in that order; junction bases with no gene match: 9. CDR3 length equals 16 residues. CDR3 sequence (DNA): TGTGCCAGCAGCTTTGTCCCTCCGGGACAGGGCTACGAGCAGTACTTC. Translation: CASSFVPPGQGYEQYF.

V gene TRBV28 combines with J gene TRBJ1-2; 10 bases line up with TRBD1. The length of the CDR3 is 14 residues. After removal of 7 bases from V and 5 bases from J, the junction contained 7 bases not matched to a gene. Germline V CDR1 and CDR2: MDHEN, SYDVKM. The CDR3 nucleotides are TGTGCCAGCACCAAAGGGACAGGGGTATATGGCTACACCTTC. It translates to CASTKGTGVYGYTF.

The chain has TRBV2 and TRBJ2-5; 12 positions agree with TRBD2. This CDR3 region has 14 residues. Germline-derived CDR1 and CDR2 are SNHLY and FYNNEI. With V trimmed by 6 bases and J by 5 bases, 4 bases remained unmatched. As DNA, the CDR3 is TGTGCCAGCAGACGGACTAGCGGGGTTGAGACCCAGTACTTC. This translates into CASRRTSGVETQYF.

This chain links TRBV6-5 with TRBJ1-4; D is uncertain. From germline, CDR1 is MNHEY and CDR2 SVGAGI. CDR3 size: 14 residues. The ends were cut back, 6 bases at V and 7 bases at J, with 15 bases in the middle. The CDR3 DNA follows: TGTGCCAGCAGGGAGACTCTGGAGGGTGAAAAACTGTTTTTT. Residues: CASRETLEGEKLFF.

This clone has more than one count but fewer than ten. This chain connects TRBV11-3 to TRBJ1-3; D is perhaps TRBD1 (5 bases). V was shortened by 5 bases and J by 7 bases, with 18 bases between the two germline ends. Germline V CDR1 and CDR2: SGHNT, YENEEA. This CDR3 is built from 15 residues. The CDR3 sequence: CASSVGAPPANTIYF. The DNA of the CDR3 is TGTGCCAGCAGCGTTGGGGCGCCCCCGGCGAACACCATATATTTT.